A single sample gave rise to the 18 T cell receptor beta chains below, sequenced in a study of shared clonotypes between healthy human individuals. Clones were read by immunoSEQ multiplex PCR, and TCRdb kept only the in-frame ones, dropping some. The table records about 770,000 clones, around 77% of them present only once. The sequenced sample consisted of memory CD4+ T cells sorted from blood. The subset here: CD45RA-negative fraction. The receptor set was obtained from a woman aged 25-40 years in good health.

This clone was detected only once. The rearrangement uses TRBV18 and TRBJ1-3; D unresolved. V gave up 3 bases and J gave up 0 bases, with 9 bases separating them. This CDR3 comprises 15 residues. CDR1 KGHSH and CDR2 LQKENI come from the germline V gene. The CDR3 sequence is CASSPNGVSGNTIYF. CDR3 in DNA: TGTGCCAGCTCACCTAACGGCGTCTCTGGAAACACCATATATTTT.

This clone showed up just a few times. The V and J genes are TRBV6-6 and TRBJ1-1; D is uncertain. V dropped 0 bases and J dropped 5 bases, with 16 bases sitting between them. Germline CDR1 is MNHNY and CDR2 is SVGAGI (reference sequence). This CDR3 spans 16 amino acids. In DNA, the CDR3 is TGTGCCAGCAGTTACTCGATTTATCGGGGTAGTACTGAAGCTTTCTTT. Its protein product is CASSYSIYRGSTEAFF.

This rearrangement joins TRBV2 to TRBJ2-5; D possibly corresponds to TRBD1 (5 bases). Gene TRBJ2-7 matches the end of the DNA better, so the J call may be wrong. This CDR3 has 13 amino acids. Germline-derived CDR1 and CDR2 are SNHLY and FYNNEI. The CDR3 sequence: CASSPQDTYEQYF. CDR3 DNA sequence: TGTGCCAGCAGTCCACAGGATACCTACGAGCAGTACTTC.

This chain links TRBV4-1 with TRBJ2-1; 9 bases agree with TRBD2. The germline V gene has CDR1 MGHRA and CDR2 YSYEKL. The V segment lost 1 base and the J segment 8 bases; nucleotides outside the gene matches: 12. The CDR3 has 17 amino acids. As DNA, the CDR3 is TGCGCCAGCAGCCAAGGAGGTAGTCTAGCGGGACGGTATGAGCAGTTCTTC. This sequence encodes CASSQGGSLAGRYEQFF.

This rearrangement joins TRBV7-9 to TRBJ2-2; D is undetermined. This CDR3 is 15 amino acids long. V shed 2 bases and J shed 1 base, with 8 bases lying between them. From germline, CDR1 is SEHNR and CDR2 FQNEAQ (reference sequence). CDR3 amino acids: CASSLSRGNTGELFF. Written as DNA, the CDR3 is TGTGCCAGCAGCTTATCCCGAGGGAACACCGGGGAGCTGTTTTTT.

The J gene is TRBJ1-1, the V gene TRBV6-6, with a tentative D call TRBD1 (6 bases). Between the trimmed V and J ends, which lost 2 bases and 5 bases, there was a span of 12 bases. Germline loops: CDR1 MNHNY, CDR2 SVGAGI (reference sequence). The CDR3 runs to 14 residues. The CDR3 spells CASSYEGGGTEAFF. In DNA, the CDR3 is TGTGCCAGCAGTTACGAGGGGGGTGGAACTGAAGCTTTCTTT.

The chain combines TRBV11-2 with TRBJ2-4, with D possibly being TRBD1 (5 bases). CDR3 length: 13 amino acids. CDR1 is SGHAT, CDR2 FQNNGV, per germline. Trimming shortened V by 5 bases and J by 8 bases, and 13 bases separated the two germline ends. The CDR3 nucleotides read TGTGCCAGCAGCGCCGACCAAGGGGACATTCAGTACTTC. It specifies CASSADQGDIQYF.

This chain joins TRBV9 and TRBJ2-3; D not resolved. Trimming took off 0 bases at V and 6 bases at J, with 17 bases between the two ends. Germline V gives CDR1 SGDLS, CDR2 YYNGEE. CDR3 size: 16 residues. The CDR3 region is CASSVGGFQDGDTQYF. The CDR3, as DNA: TGTGCCAGCAGCGTAGGGGGTTTCCAAGATGGCGATACGCAGTATTTT.

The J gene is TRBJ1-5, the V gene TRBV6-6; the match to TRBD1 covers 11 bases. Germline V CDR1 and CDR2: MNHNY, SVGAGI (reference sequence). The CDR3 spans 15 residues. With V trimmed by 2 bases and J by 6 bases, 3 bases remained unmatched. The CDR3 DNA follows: TGTGCCAGCAGTTACCGGACAGGGGGCCTTCAGCCCCAGCATTTT. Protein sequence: CASSYRTGGLQPQHF.

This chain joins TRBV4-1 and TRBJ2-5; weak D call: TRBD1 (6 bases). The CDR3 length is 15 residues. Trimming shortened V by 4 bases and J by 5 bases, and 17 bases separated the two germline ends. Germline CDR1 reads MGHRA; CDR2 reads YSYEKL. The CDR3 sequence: CASSPPDRKRETQYF. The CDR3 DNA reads TGCGCCAGCAGCCCCCCCGACAGGAAGAGGGAGACCCAGTACTTC.

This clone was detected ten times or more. The CDR3 spells CACVQLNLYEQYF. CDR3 sequence (DNA): TGTGCCTGCGTCCAATTAAATCTCTACGAGCAGTACTTC. The chain couples TRBV30 to TRBJ2-7, with D unresolved. V lost 6 bases to trimming and J lost 3 bases, with 15 bases between them. Germline values: CDR1 GTSNPN, CDR2 SVGIG (reference sequence). The CDR3 is 13 amino acids.

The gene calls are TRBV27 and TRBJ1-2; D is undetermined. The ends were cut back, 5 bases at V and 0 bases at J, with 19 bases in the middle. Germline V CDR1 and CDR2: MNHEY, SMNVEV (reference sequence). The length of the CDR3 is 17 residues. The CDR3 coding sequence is TGTGCCAGCAGTCCCGCCCTAGGGCAGGACTCTAACTATGGCTACACCTTC. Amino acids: CASSPALGQDSNYGYTF.

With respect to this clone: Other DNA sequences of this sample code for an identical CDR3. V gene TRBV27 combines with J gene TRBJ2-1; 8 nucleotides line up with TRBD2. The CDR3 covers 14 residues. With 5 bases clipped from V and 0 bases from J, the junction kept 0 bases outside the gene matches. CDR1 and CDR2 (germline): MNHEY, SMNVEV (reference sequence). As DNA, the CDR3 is TGTGCCAGCAGTAGCGGGAGCTCCTACAATGAGCAGTTCTTC. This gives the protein CASSSGSSYNEQFF.

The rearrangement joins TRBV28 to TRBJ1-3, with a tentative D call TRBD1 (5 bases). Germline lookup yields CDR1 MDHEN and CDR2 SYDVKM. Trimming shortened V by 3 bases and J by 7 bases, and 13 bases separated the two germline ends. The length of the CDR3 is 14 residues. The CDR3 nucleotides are TGTGCCAGCAGTTTGGCAGGGAATTGGAACACCATATATTTT. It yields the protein CASSLAGNWNTIYF.

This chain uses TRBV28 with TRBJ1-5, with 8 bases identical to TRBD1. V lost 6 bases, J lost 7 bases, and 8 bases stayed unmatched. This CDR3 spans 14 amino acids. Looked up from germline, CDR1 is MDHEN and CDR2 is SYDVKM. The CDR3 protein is CASRETGAGQPQHF. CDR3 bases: TGTGCCAGCAGGGAGACAGGGGCAGGGCAGCCCCAGCATTTT. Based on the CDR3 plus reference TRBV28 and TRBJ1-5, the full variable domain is DVKVTQSSRYLVKRTGEKVFLECVQDMDHENMFWYRQDPGLGLRLIYFSYDVKMKEKGDIPEGYSVSREKKERFSLILESASTNQTSMYLCASRETGAGQPQHFGDGTRLSIL.

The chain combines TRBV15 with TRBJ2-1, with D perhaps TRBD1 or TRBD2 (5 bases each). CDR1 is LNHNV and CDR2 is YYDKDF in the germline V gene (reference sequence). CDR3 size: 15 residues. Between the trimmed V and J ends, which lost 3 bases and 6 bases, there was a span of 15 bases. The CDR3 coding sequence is TGTGCCACCAGCAGTCCCCGTAGTGGGGGCAATGAGCAGTTCTTC. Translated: CATSSPRSGGNEQFF.

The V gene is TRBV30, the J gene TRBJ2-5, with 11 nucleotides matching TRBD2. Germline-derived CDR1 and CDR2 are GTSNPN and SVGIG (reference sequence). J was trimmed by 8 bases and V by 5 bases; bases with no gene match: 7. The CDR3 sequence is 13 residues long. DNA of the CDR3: TGTGCCTGGTCCGGGACTAGCGGTATCACCCAGTACTTC. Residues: CAWSGTSGITQYF.

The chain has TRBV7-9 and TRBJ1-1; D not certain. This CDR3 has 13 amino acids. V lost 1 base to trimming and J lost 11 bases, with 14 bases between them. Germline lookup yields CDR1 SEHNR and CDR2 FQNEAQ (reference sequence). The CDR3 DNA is TGTGCCAGCAGCTTAGAACTAGGGAGACCCGCTTTCTTT. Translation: CASSLELGRPAFF.